This TCR beta chain came from a study of glioma-infiltrating T cells after dendritic cell vaccination. As for time point: after dendritic cell vaccination, including at tumor progression/relapse. The primer mix had 60 V beta and 13 J beta primers. TCRdb's table, derived via immunoSEQ multiplex PCR, lists solely in-frame clones and lacks some. The sample holds about 63,000 clones; 85% to 90% are singletons and the top ten take around 8.3%. The CDR3 covers 15 residues. Trimming shortened V by 7 bases and J by 1 base, and 14 bases separated the two germline ends. The germline V gene has CDR1 MNHNS and CDR2 SASEGT.

The sequencing used blood, collected after dendritic cell vaccination. This clonotype was sampled from a human donor with glioblastoma. The chain couples TRBV6-1 to TRBJ1-5; weak D call: TRBD1 (5 bases). CDR3 region: CASTPGRGSNQPQHF. The CDR3 DNA sequence: TGTGCCAGCACCCCCGGGAGGGGAAGCAATCAGCCCCAGCATTTT.